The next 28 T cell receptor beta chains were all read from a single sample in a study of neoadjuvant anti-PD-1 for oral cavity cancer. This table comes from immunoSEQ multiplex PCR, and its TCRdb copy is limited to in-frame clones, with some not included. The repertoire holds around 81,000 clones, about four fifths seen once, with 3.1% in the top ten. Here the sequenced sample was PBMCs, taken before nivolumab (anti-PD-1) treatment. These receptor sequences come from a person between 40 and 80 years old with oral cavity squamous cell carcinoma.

For the CDR3, the DNA is TGTGCCTGGAGCCGGACAGCTAATCAGCCCCAGCATTTT. Encoded protein: CAWSRTANQPQHF. The chain has TRBV30 and TRBJ1-5; TRBD1 might be the D (6 bases). Germline CDR1 GTSNPN, CDR2 SVGIG (reference sequence). V dropped 3 bases and J dropped 4 bases, with 10 bases sitting between them. The CDR3 length is 13 residues. Together with reference TRBV30 and TRBJ1-5, the CDR3 gives the full variable domain: SQTIHQWPATLVQPVGSPLSLECTVEGTSNPNLYWYRQAAGRGLQLLFYSVGIGQISSEVPQNLSASRPQDRQFILSSKKLLLSDSGFYLCAWSRTANQPQHFGDGTRLSIL.

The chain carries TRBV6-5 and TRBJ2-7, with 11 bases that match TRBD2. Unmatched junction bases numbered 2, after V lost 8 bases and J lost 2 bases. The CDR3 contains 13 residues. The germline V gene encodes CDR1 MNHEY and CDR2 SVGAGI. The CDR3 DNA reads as TGTGCCAGCGGACTAGCGGGTACCTACGAGCAGTACTTC. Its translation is CASGLAGTYEQYF.

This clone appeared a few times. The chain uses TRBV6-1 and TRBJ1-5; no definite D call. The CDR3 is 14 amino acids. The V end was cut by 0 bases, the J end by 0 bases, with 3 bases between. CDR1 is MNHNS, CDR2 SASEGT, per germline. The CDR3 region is CASSEADSNQPQHF. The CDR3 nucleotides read TGTGCCAGCAGTGAAGCCGATAGCAATCAGCCCCAGCATTTT.

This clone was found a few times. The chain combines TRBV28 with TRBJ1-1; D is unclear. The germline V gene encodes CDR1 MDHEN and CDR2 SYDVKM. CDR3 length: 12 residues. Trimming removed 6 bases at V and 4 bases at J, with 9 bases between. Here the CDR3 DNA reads TGTGCCAGCAGCTCCTGGAGCACTGAAGCTTTCTTT. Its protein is CASSSWSTEAFF.

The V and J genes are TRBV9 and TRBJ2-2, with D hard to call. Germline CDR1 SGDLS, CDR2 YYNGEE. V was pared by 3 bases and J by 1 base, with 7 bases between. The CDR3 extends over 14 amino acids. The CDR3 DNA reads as TGTGCCAGCAGCGGTTTAGAGAACACCGGGGAGCTGTTTTTT. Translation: CASSGLENTGELFF.

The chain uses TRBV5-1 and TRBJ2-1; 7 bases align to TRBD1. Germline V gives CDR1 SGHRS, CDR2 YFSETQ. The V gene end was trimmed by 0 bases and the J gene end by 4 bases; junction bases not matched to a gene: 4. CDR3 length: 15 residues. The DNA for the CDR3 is TGCGCCAGCAGCTTGGTGGGACAGCCTTACAATGAGCAGTTCTTC. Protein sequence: CASSLVGQPYNEQFF.

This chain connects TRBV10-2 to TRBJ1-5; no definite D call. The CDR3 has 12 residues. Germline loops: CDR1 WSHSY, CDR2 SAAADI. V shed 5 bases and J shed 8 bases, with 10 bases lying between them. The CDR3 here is CASSSGREPQHF. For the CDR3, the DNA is TGCGCCAGCAGTTCGGGGAGGGAGCCCCAGCATTTT.

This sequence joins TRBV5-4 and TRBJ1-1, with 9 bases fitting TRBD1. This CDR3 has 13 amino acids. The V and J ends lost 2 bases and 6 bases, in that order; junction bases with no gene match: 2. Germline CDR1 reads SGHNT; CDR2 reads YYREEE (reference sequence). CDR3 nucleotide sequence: TGTGCCAGCAGCTTCGACAGGGGGTCTGAAGCTTTCTTT. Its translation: CASSFDRGSEAFF.

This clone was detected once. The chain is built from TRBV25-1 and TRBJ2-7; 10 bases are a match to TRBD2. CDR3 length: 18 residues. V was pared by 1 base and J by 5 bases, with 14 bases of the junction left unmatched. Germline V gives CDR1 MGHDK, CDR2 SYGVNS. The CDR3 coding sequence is TGTGCCAGCAGTGAATGGTGGACTAGCGGCCCCGAAACGGACGAGCAGTACTTC. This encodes CASSEWWTSGPETDEQYF.

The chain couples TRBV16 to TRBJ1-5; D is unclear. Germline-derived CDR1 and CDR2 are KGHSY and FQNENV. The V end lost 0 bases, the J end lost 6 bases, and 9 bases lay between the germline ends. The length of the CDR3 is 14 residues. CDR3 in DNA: TGTGCCAGCAGCCAATCTGTGGGAGTTCAGCCCCAGCATTTT. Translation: CASSQSVGVQPQHF.

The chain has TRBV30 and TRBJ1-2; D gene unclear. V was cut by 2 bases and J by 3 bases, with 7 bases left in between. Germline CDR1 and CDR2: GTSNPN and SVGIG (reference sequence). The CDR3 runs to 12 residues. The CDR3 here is CAWSILYYGYTF. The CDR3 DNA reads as TGTGCCTGGAGTATCCTCTACTATGGCTACACCTTC.

This CDR3 is CASSSSGGLETQYF. As DNA, the CDR3 is TGTGCCAGCAGTTCCAGCGGGGGGCTAGAGACCCAGTACTTC. The chain employs TRBV27 and TRBJ2-5; TRBD2 matches at 9 bases. The CDR3 loop spans 14 amino acids. In germline, CDR1 is MNHEY, CDR2 SMNVEV (reference sequence). The ends lost 4 bases at V and 4 bases at J; junction bases unmatched: 4.

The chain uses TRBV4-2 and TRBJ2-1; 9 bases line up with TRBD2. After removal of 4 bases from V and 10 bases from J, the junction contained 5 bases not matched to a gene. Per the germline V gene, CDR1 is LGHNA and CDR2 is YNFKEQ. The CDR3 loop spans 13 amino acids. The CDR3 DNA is TGTGCCAGCAGCCCATTAGCGGGGGCAGAGCAGTTCTTC. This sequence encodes CASSPLAGAEQFF.

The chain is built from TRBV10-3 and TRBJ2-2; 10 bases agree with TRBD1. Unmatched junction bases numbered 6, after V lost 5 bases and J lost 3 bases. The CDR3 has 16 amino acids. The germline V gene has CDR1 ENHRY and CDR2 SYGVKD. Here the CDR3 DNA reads TGTGCCATCAGTAAGCTGGACAGGGGGGACACCGGGGAGCTGTTTTTT. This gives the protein CAISKLDRGDTGELFF.

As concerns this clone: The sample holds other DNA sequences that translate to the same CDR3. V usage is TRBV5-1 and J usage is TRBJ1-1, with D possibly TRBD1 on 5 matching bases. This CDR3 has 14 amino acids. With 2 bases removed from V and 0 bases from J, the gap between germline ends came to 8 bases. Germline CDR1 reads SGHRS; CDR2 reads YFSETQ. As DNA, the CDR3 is TGCGCCAGCAGCTTAGGGACGGTGAACACTGAAGCTTTCTTT. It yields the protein CASSLGTVNTEAFF. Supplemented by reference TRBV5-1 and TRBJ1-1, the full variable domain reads KAGVTQTPRYLIKTRGQQVTLSCSPISGHRSVSWYQQTPGQGLQFLFEYFSETQRNKGNFPGRFSGRQFSNSRSEMNVSTLELGDSALYLCASSLGTVNTEAFFGQGTRLTVV.

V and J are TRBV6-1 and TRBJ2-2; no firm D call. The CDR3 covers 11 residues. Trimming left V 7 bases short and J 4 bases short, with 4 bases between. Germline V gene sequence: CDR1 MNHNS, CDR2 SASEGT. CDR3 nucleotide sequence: TGTGCCAGCAAGATCACCGGGGAGCTGTTTTTT. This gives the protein CASKITGELFF.

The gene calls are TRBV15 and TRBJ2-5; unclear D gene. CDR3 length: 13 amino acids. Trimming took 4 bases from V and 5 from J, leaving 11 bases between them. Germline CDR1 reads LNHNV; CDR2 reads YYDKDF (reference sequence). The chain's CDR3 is CATSNGARETQYF. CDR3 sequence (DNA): TGTGCCACCAGCAATGGAGCACGGGAGACCCAGTACTTC.

In DNA, the CDR3 is TGTGCCACCAGCAGAGAGATGGGACAGAGGAATGAGCAGTTCTTC. It yields the protein CATSREMGQRNEQFF. The chain joins TRBV15 to TRBJ2-1; the match to TRBD1 covers 7 bases. The CDR3 has 15 amino acids. Per germline, CDR1 LNHNV and CDR2 YYDKDF (reference sequence). V lost 0 bases to trimming and J lost 7 bases; unmatched junction nucleotides: 6.

In nucleotides, the CDR3 is TGTGCCATCAGTGATGACCTGGGGTTGTTCTTC. Its protein is CAISDDLGLFF. V gene TRBV10-3 combines with J gene TRBJ2-1, with D uncertain. CDR1 ENHRY and CDR2 SYGVKD come from the germline V gene. There are 11 residues in the CDR3. Trimming shortened V by 3 bases and J by 15 bases, and 12 bases separated the two germline ends.

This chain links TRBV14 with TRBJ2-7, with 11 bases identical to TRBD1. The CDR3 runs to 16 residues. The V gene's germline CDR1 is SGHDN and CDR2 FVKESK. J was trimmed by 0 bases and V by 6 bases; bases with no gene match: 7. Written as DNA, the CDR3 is TGTGCCAGCAGTCGGACAGGGGGCCAGGGCTCCTACGAGCAGTACTTC. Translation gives CASSRTGGQGSYEQYF. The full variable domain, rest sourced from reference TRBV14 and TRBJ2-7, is EAGVTQFPSHSVIEKGQTVTLRCDPISGHDNLYWYRRVMGKEIKFLLHFVKESKQDESGMPNNRFLAERTGGTYSTLKVQPAELEDSGVYFCASSRTGGQGSYEQYFGPGTRLTVT.

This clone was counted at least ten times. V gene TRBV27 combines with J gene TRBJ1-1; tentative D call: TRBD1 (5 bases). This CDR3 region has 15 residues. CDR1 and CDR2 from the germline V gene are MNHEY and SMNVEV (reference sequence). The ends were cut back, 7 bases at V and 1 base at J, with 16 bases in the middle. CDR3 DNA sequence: TGTGCCAGCACCCTCACGACCGACAGGAACACTGAAGCTTTCTTT. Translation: CASTLTTDRNTEAFF.

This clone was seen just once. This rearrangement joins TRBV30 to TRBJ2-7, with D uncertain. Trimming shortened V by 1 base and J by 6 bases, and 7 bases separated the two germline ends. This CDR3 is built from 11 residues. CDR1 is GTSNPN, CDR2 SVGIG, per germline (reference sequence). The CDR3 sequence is CAWSGVGEQYF. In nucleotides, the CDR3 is TGTGCCTGGAGTGGAGTGGGCGAGCAGTACTTC.

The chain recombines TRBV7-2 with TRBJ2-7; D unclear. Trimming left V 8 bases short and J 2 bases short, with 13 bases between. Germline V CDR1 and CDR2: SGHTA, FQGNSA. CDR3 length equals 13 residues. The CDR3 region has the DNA TGTGCCAGCGAGGACGGAGTGGCCTACGAGCAGTACTTC. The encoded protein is CASEDGVAYEQYF.

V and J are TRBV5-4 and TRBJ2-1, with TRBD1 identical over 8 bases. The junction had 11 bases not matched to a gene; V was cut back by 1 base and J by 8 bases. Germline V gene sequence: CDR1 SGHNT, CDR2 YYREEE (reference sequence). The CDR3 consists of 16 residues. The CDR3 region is CASSLWAGGAIYEQFF. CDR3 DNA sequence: TGTGCCAGCAGCTTGTGGGCAGGGGGCGCGATCTATGAGCAGTTCTTC.

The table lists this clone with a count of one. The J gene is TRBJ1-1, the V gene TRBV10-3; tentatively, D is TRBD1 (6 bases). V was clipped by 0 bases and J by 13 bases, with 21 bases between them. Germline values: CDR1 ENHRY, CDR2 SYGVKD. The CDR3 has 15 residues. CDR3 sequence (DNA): TGTGCCATCAGTGAGTCGAGCATCAGGGGCGTTTTAGATTTCTTT. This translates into CAISESSIRGVLDFF.

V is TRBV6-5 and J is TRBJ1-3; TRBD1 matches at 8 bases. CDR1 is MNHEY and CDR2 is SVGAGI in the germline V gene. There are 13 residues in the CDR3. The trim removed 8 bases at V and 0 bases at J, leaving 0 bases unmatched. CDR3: CASGQGSGNTIYF. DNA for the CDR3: TGTGCCAGCGGACAGGGCTCTGGAAACACCATATATTTT.

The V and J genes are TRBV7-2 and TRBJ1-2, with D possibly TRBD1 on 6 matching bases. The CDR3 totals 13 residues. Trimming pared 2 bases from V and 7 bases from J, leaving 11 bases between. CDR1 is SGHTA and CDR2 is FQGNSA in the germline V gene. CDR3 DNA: TGTGCCAGCAGCTTAATCCAGGGGCGTGGCTACACCTTC. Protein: CASSLIQGRGYTF.

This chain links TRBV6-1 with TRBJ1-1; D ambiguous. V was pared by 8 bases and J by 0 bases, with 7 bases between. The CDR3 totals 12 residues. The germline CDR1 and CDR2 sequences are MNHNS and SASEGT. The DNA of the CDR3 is TGTGCCAGCGGTAGGGTGAACACTGAAGCTTTCTTT. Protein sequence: CASGRVNTEAFF.